This TCR beta chain was sequenced for a study of tumor and adjacent non-tumor tissue in lung cancer. The wider study: Patients comprised about a dozen adenocarcinoma, 2 squamous cell carcinoma and 1 small cell lung cancer. Each sample yielded some 4 million productive TCRbeta reads on average. Study-wide findings and caveats: Tumor TCR diversity, when higher, was linked to shorter survival. TCR diversity was significantly greater in tumor than normal lung tissue.

Concerning this clonotype itself: What it binds is unknown. In this CDR3 the conserved last residue, phenylalanine or tryptophan, is missing, so a read error is likely.

A modified ARM-PCR protocol with three rounds of nested PCR amplified TCRbeta. TCRdb itself ran the multiplex PCR reads through MiXCR, one entry per CDR3 protein. Counted here are tens of thousands of distinct CDR3 sequences, 74% occurring once; the ten biggest clones make up approximately 23%. RNA was extracted from bulk tissue without any cell sorting. The normal lung tissue was taken more than 3 cm from the tumor edge. The CDR3 extends over 13 amino acids. CDR1 and CDR2 (germline): SGHAT, FQDESV (reference sequence). Specimen: distant non-tumor lung tissue. This TCR derives from a woman aged 55-69 years with non-small cell lung cancer. The chain carries TRBV11-1 and TRBJ1-2; perhaps TRBD1 as D (6 bases). The CDR3 protein is CTSSSDRFYGYTY. The CDR3, as DNA: TGTACCAGCAGCTCCGACAGGTTCTATGGCTACACCTAC.